These 25 T cell receptor beta chains were all obtained from the same sample, sequenced in a study of blood T cells in healthy people across ages. The use of a sample-barcoded 5' primer and a J-beta primer mix characterized a second PCR of about 6 to 12 cycles. One entry per CDR3 protein, called by TCRdb with MiXCR from the 5' RACE reads. The sample yields around 690,000 distinct CDR3 sequences, roughly 58% seen once. The sequenced sample was blood. The receptors derive from a man aged 55 to 70 in good health.

To note about this clonotype: Germline is not matched at one junction end, which may reflect a read error. The chain couples TRBV2 to TRBJ2-3, with TRBD1 as a possible D gene (6 bases). This CDR3 has 18 amino acids. CDR1 is SNHLY and CDR2 is FYNNEI in the germline V gene. CDR3 in amino acids: CANSETQGGLLDTDTQYF. The CDR3, as DNA: TGTGCCAACAGTGAAACACAGGGCGGTTTGTTGGACACAGATACGCAGTATTTT.

The chain recombines TRBV10-3 with TRBJ1-1; D is ambiguous. Trimming removed 0 bases at V and 3 bases at J, with 20 bases between. Germline V gene data show CDR1 as ENHRY and CDR2 as SYGVKD. The CDR3 is 18 residues long. This CDR3 is CAISESGSGKDRDTEAFF. CDR3 nucleotide sequence: TGTGCCATCAGTGAGTCGGGCTCTGGTAAGGATCGGGACACTGAAGCTTTCTTT.

This chain uses TRBV5-1 with TRBJ2-7; possible D gene TRBD1, 5 bases. Deletions cut 0 bases from V and 0 bases from J, with 7 bases between. Per the germline V gene, CDR1 is SGHRS and CDR2 is YFSETQ. This CDR3 spans 14 amino acids. CDR3 bases: TGCGCCAGCAGCTTGGGGACACTCTCCTACGAGCAGTACTTC. Its protein product is CASSLGTLSYEQYF.

The chain combines TRBV4-1 with TRBJ2-7, with D tentatively TRBD2 (5 bases). Trimming stripped 1 base from V and 1 base from J, with 11 bases between. Germline lookup yields CDR1 MGHRA and CDR2 YSYEKL. The CDR3 runs 15 residues. DNA for the CDR3: TGCGCCAGCAGCCAAGTCCAGGACTCATCCTACGAGCAGTACTTC. Translating it yields CASSQVQDSSYEQYF.

This chain links TRBV7-2 with TRBJ1-4; tentatively, D is TRBD1 (6 bases). Germline loops: CDR1 SGHTA, CDR2 FQGNSA. The CDR3 has 15 amino acids. Trimming pared 4 bases from V and 1 base from J, leaving 10 bases between. The CDR3 region has the DNA TGTGCCAGCAGCTCCGCAGGGGTAACTAATGAAAAACTGTTTTTT. Translated, it gives CASSSAGVTNEKLFF.

The chain links TRBV6-1 to TRBJ1-6; D is unclear. The length of the CDR3 is 14 residues. The V gene's germline CDR1 is MNHNS and CDR2 SASEGT. V was shortened by 6 bases and J by 7 bases, with 13 bases between the two germline ends. CDR3 DNA: TGTGCCAGCAGAGCACTGACCAGCAATTCACCCCTCCACTTT. Protein sequence: CASRALTSNSPLHF.

The chain recombines TRBV7-3 with TRBJ2-1; 7 bases agree with TRBD1. The CDR3 consists of 14 residues. Trimming cost V 0 bases and J 13 bases; bases outside gene matches: 9. CDR1 is SGHTA and CDR2 is FQGTGA in the germline V gene. CDR3 amino acids: CASSLTGQVRVQFF. DNA of the CDR3: TGTGCCAGCAGCTTAACTGGACAGGTCCGCGTTCAGTTCTTC.

The V and J genes are TRBV2 and TRBJ2-3; weak D call: TRBD1 (5 bases). V gave up 3 bases and J gave up 5 bases, with 15 bases separating them. The CDR3 contains 15 residues. CDR1 is SNHLY, CDR2 FYNNEI, per germline. DNA of the CDR3: TGTGCCAGCAGTGACCGGCAGGGTCCATTAGATACGCAGTATTTT. Its translation: CASSDRQGPLDTQYF.

This sequence joins TRBV29-1 and TRBJ2-5; 8 positions agree with TRBD2. The J segment lost 13 bases and the V segment lost 0 bases, leaving 7 bases of the junction unmatched. Germline V gene data show CDR1 as SQVTM and CDR2 as ANQGSEA. CDR3 size: 12 residues. CDR3 coding DNA: TGCAGCGTTGAAGATGTGGCCGGGAGGGGGTACTTC. Its translation is CSVEDVAGRGYF.

The chain recombines TRBV28 with TRBJ2-7; D may be TRBD1 or TRBD2 (5 bases each). CDR3 size: 11 residues. The ends were cut back, 7 bases at V and 7 bases at J, with 11 bases in the middle. Germline V gives CDR1 MDHEN, CDR2 SYDVKM. CDR3 region: CASTVGGEQYF. In DNA form, the CDR3 reads TGTGCCAGCACTGTTGGGGGTGAGCAGTACTTC.

V is TRBV5-6 and J is TRBJ1-2, with 9 bases that match TRBD1. V lost 1 base and J lost 0; bases outside the gene matches: 4. Germline V gene data show CDR1 as SGHDT and CDR2 as YYEEEE. This CDR3 spans 16 amino acids. This CDR3 is CASSLLGQGTNYGYTF. Here the CDR3 DNA reads TGTGCCAGCAGCTTGCTCGGACAGGGGACTAACTATGGCTACACCTTC.

This clonotype was counted between two and nine times. The chain has TRBV7-9 and TRBJ2-1; 10 nucleotides line up with TRBD2. This CDR3 is built from 16 residues. The trim removed 5 bases at V and 4 bases at J, leaving 8 bases unmatched. Looked up from germline, CDR1 is SEHNR and CDR2 is FQNEAQ (reference sequence). CDR3 nucleotide sequence: TGTGCCAGCAGCCAGGGCCGGACTAGCGGATACAATGAGCAGTTCTTC. It yields the protein CASSQGRTSGYNEQFF.

This chain uses TRBV4-2 with TRBJ2-5; D remains unclear. Germline values: CDR1 LGHNA, CDR2 YNFKEQ. This CDR3 contains 13 residues. The V end was cut by 1 base, the J end by 11 bases, with 14 bases between. The DNA of the CDR3 is TGTGCCAGCAGCCAAGCTCGCGGTCGTGAGCAGTACTTC. Translating gives CASSQARGREQYF.

In this sample, this clonotype turned up a few times. This chain links TRBV10-3 with TRBJ2-5; 8 positions match TRBD2. With V trimmed by 8 bases and J by 0 bases, 5 bases remained unmatched. The CDR3 has 14 amino acids. Germline V CDR1 and CDR2: ENHRY, SYGVKD. The DNA of the CDR3 is TGTGCCATCGCCCCGGGGGGGTACCAAGAGACCCAGTACTTC. Translated: CAIAPGGYQETQYF.

The J gene is TRBJ2-7, the V gene TRBV20-1, with TRBD1 matching over 9 bases. Trimming at V came to 4 bases and at J to 7 bases, leaving 11 bases not matched to a gene. The CDR3 has 14 residues. Germline V gene data show CDR1 as DFQATT and CDR2 as SNEGSKA (reference sequence). CDR3 DNA: TGCAGTGCTACTCGACAGGGGGTACACAATGAGCAGTACTTC. It is translated as CSATRQGVHNEQYF.

V and J are TRBV20-1 and TRBJ2-4, with 10 bases lining up with TRBD2. Germline V gene lookup returns CDR1 DFQATT and CDR2 SNEGSKA (reference sequence). The V and J ends lost 1 base and 13 bases, in that order; junction bases with no gene match: 13. This CDR3 contains 15 residues. Written as DNA, the CDR3 is TGCAGTGCTAGAGTAGGACTAGCGGACCTCGGGGCCCAGTACTTC. It yields the protein CSARVGLADLGAQYF.

This clonotype was found once. This sequence joins TRBV3-1 and TRBJ2-2; 10 bases fit TRBD2. V shed 7 bases, J shed 5 bases, and the junction held 7 bases outside the gene matches. The CDR3 covers 15 residues. Per germline, CDR1 LGHDT and CDR2 YNNKEL (reference sequence). The CDR3 DNA reads as TGTGCCAGCACCCGAAGCGGGGGGGGTACCGGGGAGCTGTTTTTT. Translation: CASTRSGGGTGELFF.

In the case of this clonotype: A much bigger clone sits one base away, suggesting this may be a read error. The V call is TRBV4-1, the J call TRBJ1-4; D perhaps matches TRBD1 (5 bases). Per germline, CDR1 MGHRA and CDR2 YSYEKL. This CDR3 contains 17 residues. CDR3: CASSQVGRVGTNAKLFF. In DNA form, the CDR3 reads TGCGCCAGCAGCCAAGTAGGCAGGGTAGGGACTAATGCAAAACTGTTTTTT.

Concerning this clonotype itself: The junction departs from germline at one end; a sequencing error may be responsible. This chain joins TRBV12-3 or TRBV12-4 and TRBJ2-7, with 9 bases identical to TRBD1. CDR3 length: 12 amino acids. The CDR3 here is CASSRQGGEQHF. In DNA, the CDR3 is TGTGCCAGCAGCCGACAGGGGGGCGAGCAGCACTTC.

The chain employs TRBV18 and TRBJ2-5, with D tentatively TRBD2 (5 bases). Germline V lookup: CDR1 KGHSH, CDR2 LQKENI. Deletions cut 5 bases from V and 11 bases from J, with 18 bases between. The CDR3 is 13 amino acids. This chain's CDR3 is CASSADFSGEQYF. CDR3 DNA sequence: TGTGCCAGCTCAGCCGACTTTTCCGGGGAGCAGTACTTC.

This clonotype was recorded many times. This chain connects TRBV24-1 to TRBJ2-3; D might be TRBD1 or TRBD2, each matching 5 bases. Germline V gene data show CDR1 as KGHDR and CDR2 as SFDVKD. The V end was cut by 4 bases, the J end by 7 bases, with 11 bases between. There are 13 residues in the CDR3. Written as DNA, the CDR3 is TGTGCCACCAGTGACCTGGGACGGAATACGCAGTATTTT. Amino acid sequence: CATSDLGRNTQYF.

V usage is TRBV5-5 and J usage is TRBJ2-3, with D tentatively TRBD1 (6 bases). Germline V gene data show CDR1 as SGHKS and CDR2 as YYEKEE (reference sequence). The V gene lost 4 bases and the J gene lost 2 bases, with 11 bases spanning the gap. The CDR3 consists of 14 residues. Written as DNA, the CDR3 is TGTGCCAGCAGCACGGACAGCTACACAGATACGCAGTATTTT. Residues: CASSTDSYTDTQYF. The full variable domain, in which reference TRBV5-5 and TRBJ2-3 provide the parts outside the CDR3, is DAGVTQSPTHLIKTRGQQVTLRCSPISGHKSVSWYQQVLGQGPQFIFQYYEKEERGRGNFPDRFSARQFPNYSSELNVNALLLGDSALYLCASSTDSYTDTQYFGPGTRLTVL.

This clonotype has ten or more counts. The V gene is TRBV28, the J gene TRBJ1-6; D possibly corresponds to TRBD1 (5 bases). The CDR3 is made up of 14 amino acids. V dropped 6 bases and J dropped 7 bases, with 13 bases sitting between them. The germline V gene encodes CDR1 MDHEN and CDR2 SYDVKM. The CDR3 nucleotides read TGTGCCAGCAGCCCCCGACAGAGGAATTCACCCCTCCACTTT. Translating gives CASSPRQRNSPLHF.

V gene TRBV6-4 combines with J gene TRBJ1-2, with D possibly matching TRBD1 (5 bases). CDR1 is MRHNA, CDR2 SNTAGT, per germline. Deletions cut 4 bases from V and 2 bases from J, with 14 bases between. The CDR3 length is 15 residues. CDR3 region: CASSAPGGGNYGYTF. The CDR3 nucleotides are TGTGCCAGCAGTGCTCCCGGGGGGGGGAACTATGGCTACACCTTC.

In DNA, the CDR3 is TGTGCCAGCAGTGGTGTAGGGACGAGGTCTCAAGAGACCCAGTACTTC. Protein: CASSGVGTRSQETQYF. This chain links TRBV25-1 with TRBJ2-5; D possibly uses TRBD1 or TRBD2 (5 bases each). This CDR3 comprises 16 residues. Trimming left V 4 bases short and J 2 bases short, with 17 bases between. Per the germline V gene, CDR1 is MGHDK and CDR2 is SYGVNS.